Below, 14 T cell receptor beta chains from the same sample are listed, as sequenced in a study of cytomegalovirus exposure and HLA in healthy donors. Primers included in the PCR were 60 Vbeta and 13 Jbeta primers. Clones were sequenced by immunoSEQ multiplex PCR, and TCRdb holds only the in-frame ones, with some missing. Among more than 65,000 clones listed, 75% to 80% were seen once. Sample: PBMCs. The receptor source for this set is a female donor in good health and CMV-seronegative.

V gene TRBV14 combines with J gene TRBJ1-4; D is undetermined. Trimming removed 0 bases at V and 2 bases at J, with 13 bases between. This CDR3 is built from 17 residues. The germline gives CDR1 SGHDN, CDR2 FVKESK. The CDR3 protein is CASSQEVVFGTNEKLFF. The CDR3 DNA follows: TGTGCCAGCAGCCAAGAAGTCGTGTTCGGGACTAATGAAAAACTGTTTTTT. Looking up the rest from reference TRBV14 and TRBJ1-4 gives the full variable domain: EAGVTQFPSHSVIEKGQTVTLRCDPISGHDNLYWYRRVMGKEIKFLLHFVKESKQDESGMPNNRFLAERTGGTYSTLKVQPAELEDSGVYFCASSQEVVFGTNEKLFFGSGTQLSVL.

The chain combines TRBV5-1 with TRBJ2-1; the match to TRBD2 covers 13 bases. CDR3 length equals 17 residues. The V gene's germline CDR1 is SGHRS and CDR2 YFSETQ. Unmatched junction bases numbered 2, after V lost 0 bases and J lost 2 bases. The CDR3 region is CASSLGLAGGTYNEQFF. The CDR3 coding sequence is TGCGCCAGCAGCTTGGGACTAGCGGGAGGAACCTACAATGAGCAGTTCTTC. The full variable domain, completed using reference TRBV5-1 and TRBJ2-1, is KAGVTQTPRYLIKTRGQQVTLSCSPISGHRSVSWYQQTPGQGLQFLFEYFSETQRNKGNFPGRFSGRQFSNSRSEMNVSTLELGDSALYLCASSLGLAGGTYNEQFFGPGTRLTVL.

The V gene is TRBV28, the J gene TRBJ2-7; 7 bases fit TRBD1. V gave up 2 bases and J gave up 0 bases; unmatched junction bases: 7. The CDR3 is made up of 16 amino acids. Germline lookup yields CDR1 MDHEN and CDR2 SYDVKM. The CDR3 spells CASSLGVTGLSYEQYF. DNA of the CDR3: TGTGCCAGCAGTTTAGGGGTGACAGGGCTCTCCTACGAGCAGTACTTC.

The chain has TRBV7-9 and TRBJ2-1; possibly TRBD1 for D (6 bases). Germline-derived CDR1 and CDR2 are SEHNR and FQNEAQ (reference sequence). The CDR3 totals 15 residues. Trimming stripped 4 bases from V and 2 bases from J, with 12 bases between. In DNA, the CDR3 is TGTGCCAGCAGCTACAGGGTGGCCCCCTACAATGAGCAGTTCTTC. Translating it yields CASSYRVAPYNEQFF.

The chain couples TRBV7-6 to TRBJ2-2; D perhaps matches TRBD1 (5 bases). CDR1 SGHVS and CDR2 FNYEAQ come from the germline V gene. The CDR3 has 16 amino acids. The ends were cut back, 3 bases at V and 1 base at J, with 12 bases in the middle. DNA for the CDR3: TGTGCCAGCAGCTTCTTGGGGCAGGGGAACACCGGGGAGCTGTTTTTT. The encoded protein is CASSFLGQGNTGELFF.

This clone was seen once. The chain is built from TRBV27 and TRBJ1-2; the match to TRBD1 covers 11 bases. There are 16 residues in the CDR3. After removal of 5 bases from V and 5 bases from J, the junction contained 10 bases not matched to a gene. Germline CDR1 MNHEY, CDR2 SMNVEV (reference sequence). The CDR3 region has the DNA TGTGCCAGCAGTGCGTCGGGACAGGGGGTCGGTTATGGCTACACCTTC. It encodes CASSASGQGVGYGYTF.

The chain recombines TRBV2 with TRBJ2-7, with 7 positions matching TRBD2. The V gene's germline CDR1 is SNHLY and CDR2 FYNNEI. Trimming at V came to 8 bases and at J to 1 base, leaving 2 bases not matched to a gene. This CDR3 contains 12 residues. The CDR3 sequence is CASEGLSYEQYF. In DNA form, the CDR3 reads TGTGCCAGCGAGGGACTATCCTACGAGCAGTACTTC.

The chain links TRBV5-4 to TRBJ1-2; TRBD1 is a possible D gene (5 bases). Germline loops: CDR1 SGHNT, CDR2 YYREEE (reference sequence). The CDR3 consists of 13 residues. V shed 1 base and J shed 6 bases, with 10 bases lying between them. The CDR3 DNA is TGTGCCAGCAGCTTGCAGGGTAAGGATGGCTACACCTTC. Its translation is CASSLQGKDGYTF.

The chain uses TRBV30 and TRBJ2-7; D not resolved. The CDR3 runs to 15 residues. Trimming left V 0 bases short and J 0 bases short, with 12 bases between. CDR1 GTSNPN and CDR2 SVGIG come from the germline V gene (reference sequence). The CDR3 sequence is CAWSVRRLSSYEQYF. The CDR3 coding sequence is TGTGCCTGGAGTGTTCGGCGGTTAAGCTCCTACGAGCAGTACTTC.

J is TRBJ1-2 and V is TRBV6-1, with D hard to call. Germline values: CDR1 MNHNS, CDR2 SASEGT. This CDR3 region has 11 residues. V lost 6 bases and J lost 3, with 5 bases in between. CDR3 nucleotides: TGTGCCAGCAGCCCATACTATGGCTACACCTTC. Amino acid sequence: CASSPYYGYTF.

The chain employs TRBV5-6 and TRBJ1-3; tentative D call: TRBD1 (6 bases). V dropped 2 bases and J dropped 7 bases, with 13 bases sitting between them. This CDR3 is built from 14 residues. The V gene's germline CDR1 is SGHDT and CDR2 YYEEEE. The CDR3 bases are TGTGCCAGCAGCTTTACCCAGGGGCGTAACACCATATATTTT. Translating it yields CASSFTQGRNTIYF. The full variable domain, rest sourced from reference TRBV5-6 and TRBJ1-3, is DAGVTQSPTHLIKTRGQQVTLRCSPKSGHDTVSWYQQALGQGPQFIFQYYEEEERQRGNFPDRFSGHQFPNYSSELNVNALLLGDSALYLCASSFTQGRNTIYFGEGSWLTVV.

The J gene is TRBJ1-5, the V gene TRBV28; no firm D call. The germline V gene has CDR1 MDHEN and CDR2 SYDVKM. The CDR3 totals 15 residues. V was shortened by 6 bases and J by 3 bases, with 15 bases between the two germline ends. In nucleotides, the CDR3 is TGTGCCAGCAGCACCCCCGAGAGGAACAATCAGCCCCAGCATTTT. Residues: CASSTPERNNQPQHF.

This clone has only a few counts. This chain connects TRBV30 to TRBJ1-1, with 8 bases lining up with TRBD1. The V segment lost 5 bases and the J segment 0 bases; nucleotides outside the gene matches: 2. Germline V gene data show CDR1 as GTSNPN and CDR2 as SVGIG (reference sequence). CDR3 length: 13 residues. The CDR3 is CAWGTGVNTEAFF. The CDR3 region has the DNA TGTGCCTGGGGGACAGGCGTGAACACTGAAGCTTTCTTT.

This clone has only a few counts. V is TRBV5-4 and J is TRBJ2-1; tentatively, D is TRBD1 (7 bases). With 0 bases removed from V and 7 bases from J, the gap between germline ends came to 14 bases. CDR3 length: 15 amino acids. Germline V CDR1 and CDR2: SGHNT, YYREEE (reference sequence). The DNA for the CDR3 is TGTGCCAGCAGCTTGGGGCAGGGGGGTTGGAATGAGCAGTTCTTC. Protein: CASSLGQGGWNEQFF.